This T cell receptor beta chain came from a study of cytomegalovirus exposure and HLA in healthy donors. Findings and caveats of the study: Researchers catalogued roughly 150 TCR beta chains as cytomegalovirus-associated.

Notes on this clone: Its antigen is not identified.

The V gene lost 4 bases and the J gene lost 3 bases, with 19 bases spanning the gap. The CDR3 runs to 17 residues. Germline-derived CDR1 and CDR2 are MNHEY and SMNVEV (reference sequence). 13 Jbeta primers and 60 Vbeta primers were used for the PCR. Generated by immunoSEQ multiplex PCR, the TCRdb table keeps only in-frame clones and is missing some. The repertoire includes about 200,000 clones, 76% of them detected once, and 0.63% sits in the top ten. The rearrangement uses TRBV27 and TRBJ1-3; possible D gene TRBD1, 5 bases. Sequenced sample: PBMCs. This sequence originates from a man aged 18 to 29 in good health and CMV-seronegative. CDR3 loop: CASSSTPRARGGNTIYF. DNA for the CDR3: TGTGCCAGCAGTTCCACCCCCAGGGCTCGAGGTGGAAACACCATATATTTT.